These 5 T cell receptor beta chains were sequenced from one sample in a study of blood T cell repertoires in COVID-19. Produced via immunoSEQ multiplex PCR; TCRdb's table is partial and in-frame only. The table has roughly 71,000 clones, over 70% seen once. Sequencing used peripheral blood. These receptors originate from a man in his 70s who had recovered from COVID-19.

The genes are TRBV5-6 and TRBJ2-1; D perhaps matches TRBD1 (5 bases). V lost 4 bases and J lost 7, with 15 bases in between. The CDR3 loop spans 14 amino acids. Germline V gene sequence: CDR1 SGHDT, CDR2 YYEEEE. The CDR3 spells CASSPTLGVNEQFF. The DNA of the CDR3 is TGTGCCAGCAGCCCCACCTTAGGGGTGAATGAGCAGTTCTTC.

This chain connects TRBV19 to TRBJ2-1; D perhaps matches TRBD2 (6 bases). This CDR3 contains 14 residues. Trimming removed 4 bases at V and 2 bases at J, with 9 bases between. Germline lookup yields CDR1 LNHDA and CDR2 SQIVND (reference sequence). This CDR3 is CASSNGGTYNEQFF. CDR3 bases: TGTGCCAGTAGTAACGGGGGAACCTACAATGAGCAGTTCTTC.

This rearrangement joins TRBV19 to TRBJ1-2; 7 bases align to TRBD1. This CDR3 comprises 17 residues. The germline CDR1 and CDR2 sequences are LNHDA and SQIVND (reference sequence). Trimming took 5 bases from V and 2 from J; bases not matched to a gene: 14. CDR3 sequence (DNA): TGTGCCAGTAGTCCGACGGGAGGGGGCTATCCCAACTATGGCTACACCTTC. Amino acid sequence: CASSPTGGGYPNYGYTF.

The CDR3 sequence is CASRPGTDRFITF. The CDR3 nucleotides read TGTGCCAGCAGGCCCGGTACAGACAGGTTCATCACCTTC. The V call is TRBV6-5, the J call TRBJ1-2; weak D call: TRBD1 (6 bases). V was clipped by 6 bases and J by 13 bases, with 21 bases between them. There are 13 residues in the CDR3. The germline V gene encodes CDR1 MNHEY and CDR2 SVGAGI.

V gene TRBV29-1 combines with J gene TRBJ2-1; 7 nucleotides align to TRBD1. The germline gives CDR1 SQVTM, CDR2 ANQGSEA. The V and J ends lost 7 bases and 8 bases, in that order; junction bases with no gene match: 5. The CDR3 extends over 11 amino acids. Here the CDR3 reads CSADRIDEQFF. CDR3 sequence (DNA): TGCAGCGCGGACAGGATTGATGAGCAGTTCTTC.